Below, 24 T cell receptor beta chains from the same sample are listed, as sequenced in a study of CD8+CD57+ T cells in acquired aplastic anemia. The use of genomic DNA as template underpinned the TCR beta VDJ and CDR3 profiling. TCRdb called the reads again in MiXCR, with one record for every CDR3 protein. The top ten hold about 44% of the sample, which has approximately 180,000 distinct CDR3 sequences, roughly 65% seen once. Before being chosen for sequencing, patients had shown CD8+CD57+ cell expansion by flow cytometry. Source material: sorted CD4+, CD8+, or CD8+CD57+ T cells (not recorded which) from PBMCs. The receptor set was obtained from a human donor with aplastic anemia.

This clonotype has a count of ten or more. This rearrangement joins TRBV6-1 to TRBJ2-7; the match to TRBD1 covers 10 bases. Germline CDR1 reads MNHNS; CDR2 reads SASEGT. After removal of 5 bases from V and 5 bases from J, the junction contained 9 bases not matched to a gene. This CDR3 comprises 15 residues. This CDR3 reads CASSLRDRGVNEQYF. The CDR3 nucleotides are TGTGCCAGCAGTCTCCGGGACAGGGGCGTCAACGAGCAGTACTTC.

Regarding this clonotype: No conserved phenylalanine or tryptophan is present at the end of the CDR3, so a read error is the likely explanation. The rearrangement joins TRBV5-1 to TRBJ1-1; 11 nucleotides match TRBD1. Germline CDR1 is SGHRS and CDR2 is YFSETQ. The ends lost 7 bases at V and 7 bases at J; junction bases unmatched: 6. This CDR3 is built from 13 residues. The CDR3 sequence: CASGRDRGDEAFL. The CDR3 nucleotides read TGCGCCAGCGGCCGGGACAGGGGGGATGAAGCTTTCCTT.

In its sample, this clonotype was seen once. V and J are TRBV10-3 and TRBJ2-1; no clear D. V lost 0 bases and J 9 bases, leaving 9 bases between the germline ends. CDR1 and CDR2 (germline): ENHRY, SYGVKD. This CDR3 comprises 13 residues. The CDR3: CAISESIPSEQFF. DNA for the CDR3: TGTGCCATCAGTGAGTCGATACCGAGTGAGCAGTTCTTC.

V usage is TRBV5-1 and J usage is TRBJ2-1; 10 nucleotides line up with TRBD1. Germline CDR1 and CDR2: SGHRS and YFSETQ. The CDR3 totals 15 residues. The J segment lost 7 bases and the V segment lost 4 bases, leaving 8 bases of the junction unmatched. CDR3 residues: CASSHGQGGLNEQFF. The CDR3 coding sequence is TGCGCCAGCAGCCACGGACAGGGGGGGCTTAATGAGCAGTTCTTC.

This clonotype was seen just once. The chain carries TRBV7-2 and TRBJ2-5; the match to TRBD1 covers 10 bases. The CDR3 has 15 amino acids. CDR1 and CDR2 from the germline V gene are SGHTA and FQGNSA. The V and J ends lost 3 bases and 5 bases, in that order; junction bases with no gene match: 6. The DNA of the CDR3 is TGTGCCAGCAGCTTTACGACAGGGGGCAGGGAGACCCAGTACTTC. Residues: CASSFTTGGRETQYF.

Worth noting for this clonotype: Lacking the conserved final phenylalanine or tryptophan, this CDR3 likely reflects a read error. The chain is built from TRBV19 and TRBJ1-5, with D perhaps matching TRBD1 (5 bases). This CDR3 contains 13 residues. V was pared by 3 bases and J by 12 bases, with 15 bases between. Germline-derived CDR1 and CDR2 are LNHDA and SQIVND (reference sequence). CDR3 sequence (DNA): TGTGCCAGTAGTATCCCTCGAACAGGTTTCCAGCATTCT. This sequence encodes CASSIPRTGFQHS.

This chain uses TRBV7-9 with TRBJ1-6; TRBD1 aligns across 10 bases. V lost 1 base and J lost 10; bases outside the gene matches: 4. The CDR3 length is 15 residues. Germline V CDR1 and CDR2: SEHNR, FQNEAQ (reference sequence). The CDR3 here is CASSLDGTGVSPLHF. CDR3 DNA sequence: TGTGCCAGCAGCTTAGACGGGACAGGGGTCTCACCCCTCCACTTT.

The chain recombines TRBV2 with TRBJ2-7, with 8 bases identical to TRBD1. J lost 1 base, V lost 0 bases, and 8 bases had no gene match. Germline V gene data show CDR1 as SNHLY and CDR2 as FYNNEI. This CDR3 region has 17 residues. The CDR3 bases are TGTGCCAGCAGTGAAGCCGAGACAGGGGAAAATTCCTACGAGCAGTACTTC. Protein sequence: CASSEAETGENSYEQYF.

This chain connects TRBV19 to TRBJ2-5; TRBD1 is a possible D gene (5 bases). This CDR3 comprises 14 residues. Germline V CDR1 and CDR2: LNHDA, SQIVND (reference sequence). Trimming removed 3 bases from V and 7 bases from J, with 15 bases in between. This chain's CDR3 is CASSISERGGTQYF. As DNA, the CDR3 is TGTGCCAGTAGTATCTCCGAAAGGGGTGGGACCCAGTACTTC.

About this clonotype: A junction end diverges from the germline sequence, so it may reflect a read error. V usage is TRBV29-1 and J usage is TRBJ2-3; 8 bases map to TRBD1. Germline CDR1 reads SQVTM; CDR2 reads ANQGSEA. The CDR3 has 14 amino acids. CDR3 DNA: TGCAGCGTGGCAACAGGGGGTCGTGGAGATACGCGGTATTTT. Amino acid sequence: CSVATGGRGDTRYF.

The CDR3 nucleotides are TGTGCCAGCAGTGAGGGAGGCGGATCGTTCTTC. It yields the protein CASSEGGGSFF. The chain has TRBV2 and TRBJ2-1; D may be TRBD2 (6 bases). CDR1 SNHLY and CDR2 FYNNEI come from the germline V gene. The CDR3 is 11 residues long. V lost 3 bases to trimming and J lost 15 bases, with 12 bases between them.

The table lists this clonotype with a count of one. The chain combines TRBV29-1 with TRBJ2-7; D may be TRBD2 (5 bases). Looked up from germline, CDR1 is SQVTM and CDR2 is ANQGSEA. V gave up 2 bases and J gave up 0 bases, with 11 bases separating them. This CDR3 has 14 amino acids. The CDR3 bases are TGCAGCGTTGAACGATTAGGGAGCTCCTACGAGCAGTACTTC. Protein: CSVERLGSSYEQYF.

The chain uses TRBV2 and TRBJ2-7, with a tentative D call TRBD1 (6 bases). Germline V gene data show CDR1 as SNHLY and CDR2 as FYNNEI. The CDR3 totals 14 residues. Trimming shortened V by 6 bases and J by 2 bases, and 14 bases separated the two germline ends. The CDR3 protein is CASSQIGTTYEQYF. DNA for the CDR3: TGTGCCAGCAGCCAAATCGGGACAACCTACGAGCAGTACTTC.

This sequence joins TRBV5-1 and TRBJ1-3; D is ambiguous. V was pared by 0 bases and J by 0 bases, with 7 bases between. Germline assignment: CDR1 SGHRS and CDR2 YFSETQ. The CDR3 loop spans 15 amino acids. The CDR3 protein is CASSLGGISGNTIYF. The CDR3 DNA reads TGCGCCAGCAGCTTGGGTGGGATCTCTGGAAACACCATATATTTT.

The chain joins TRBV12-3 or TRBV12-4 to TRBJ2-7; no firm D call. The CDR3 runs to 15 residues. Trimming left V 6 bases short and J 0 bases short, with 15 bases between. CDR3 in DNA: TGTGCCAGCAGACTTGGGCACCTGAGCTCCTACGAGCAGTACTTC. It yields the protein CASRLGHLSSYEQYF.

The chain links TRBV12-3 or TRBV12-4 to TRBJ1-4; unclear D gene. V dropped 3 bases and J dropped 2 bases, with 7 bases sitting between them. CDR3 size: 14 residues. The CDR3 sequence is CASSFGSTNEKLFF. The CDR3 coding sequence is TGTGCCAGCAGTTTTGGGTCCACTAATGAAAAACTGTTTTTT.

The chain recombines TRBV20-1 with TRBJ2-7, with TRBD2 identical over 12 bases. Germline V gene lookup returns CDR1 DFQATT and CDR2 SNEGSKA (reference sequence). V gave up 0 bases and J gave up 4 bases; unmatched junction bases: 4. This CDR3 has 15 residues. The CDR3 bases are TGCAGTGCTAGAGATGTGACTAGCGGGAGTTACGAGCAGTACTTC. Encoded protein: CSARDVTSGSYEQYF.

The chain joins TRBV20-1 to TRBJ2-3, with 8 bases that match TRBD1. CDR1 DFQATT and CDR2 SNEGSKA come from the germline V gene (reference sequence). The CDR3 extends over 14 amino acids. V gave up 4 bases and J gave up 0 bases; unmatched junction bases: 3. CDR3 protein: CSATRTGSTDTQYF. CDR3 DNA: TGCAGTGCTACCAGGACAGGGAGCACAGATACGCAGTATTTT.

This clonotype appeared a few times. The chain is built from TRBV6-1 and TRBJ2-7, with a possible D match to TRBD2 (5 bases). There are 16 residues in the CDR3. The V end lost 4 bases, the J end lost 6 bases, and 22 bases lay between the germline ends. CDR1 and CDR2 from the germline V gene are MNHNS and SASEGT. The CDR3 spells CASSAISRERRGEQYF. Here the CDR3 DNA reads TGTGCCAGCAGTGCAATAAGTAGGGAACGACGGGGCGAGCAGTACTTC.

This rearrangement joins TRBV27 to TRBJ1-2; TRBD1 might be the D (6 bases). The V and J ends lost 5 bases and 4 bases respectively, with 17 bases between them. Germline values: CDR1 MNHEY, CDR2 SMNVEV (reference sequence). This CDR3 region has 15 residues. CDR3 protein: CASSPFEGTLYGYTF. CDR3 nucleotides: TGTGCCAGCAGTCCCTTCGAGGGGACACTCTATGGCTACACCTTC.

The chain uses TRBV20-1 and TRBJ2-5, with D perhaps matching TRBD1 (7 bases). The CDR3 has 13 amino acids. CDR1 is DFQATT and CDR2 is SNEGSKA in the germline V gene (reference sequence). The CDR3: CSGGGGLQETQYF. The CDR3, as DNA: TGCAGCGGAGGAGGGGGCCTACAAGAGACCCAGTACTTC.

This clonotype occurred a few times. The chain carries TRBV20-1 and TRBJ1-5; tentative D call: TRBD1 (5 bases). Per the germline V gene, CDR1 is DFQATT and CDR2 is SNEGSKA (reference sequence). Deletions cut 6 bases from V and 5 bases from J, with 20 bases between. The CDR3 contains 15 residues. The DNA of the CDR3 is TGCAGTGCCATAATAGAACGCAGGGATGATCAGCCCCAGCATTTT. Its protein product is CSAIIERRDDQPQHF.

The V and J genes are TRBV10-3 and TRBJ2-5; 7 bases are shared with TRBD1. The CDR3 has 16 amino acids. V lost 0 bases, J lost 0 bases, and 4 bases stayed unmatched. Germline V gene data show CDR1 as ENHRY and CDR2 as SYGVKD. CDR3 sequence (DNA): TGTGCCATCAGTGAGTCGAAGGGGGCGAACCAAGAGACCCAGTACTTC. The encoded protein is CAISESKGANQETQYF.

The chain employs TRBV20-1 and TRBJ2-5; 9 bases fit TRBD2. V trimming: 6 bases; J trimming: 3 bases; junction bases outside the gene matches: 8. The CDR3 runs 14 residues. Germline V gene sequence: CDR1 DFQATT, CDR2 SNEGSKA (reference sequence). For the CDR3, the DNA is TGCAGTGCCCTTGGGGCTAGCGGGAAAGAGACCCAGTACTTC. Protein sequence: CSALGASGKETQYF.